This TCR beta chain was identified in a study of T cells in Graves' hyperthyroidism and ophthalmopathy. Whole-study context: Before any treatment, at initial diagnosis, peripheral blood was collected.

Stable disease denoted Graves' hyperthyroidism without ophthalmopathy progression within 18 months. Study-level findings and limits: Most thyroid clonotypes that were expanded above 0.001 also turned up in blood.

This clonotype occurred many times. Its target is not known. RNA transcripts served as the template for amplifying TCR beta CDR3 regions. The HTBI primer set served for first-round RT-PCR of the TCR CDR3. TCRdb reprocessed the multiplex PCR reads via MiXCR and lists one record per CDR3 protein. The sample contains some 720,000 distinct CDR3 sequences, about 16% of which appear only once. The germline gives CDR1 SGHTA, CDR2 FQGTGA. CDR3 length: 15 amino acids. V lost 1 base to trimming and J lost 1 base, with 10 bases between them. The sample consisted of blood. This sequence originates from a man between 18 and 29 years old with Graves' hyperthyroidism. The V and J genes are TRBV7-3 and TRBJ2-5; a weak D match, TRBD1 (5 bases). The CDR3: CASSLNAGRQETQYF. The CDR3 DNA is TGTGCCAGCAGCTTAAACGCAGGGCGCCAAGAGACCCAGTACTTC.